Following are 32 T cell receptor beta chains from one sample sequenced in a study of sequential checkpoint blockade in melanoma (dated 2019 in TCRdb). The treatment or condition label on this specimen signifies: randomized to nivolumab then ipilimumab (arm A) or the reverse (arm B). Library preparation employed the immunoSEQ multiplex PCR assay. Drawn from immuneACCESS, this table holds only the in-frame rearrangements with V and J called that TCRdb kept. Clones are partly lost; checked studies trace under half to an unresolved V gene and leave the rest unexplained. This sample gives 15,000 to 20,000 clones in total; 90% to 95% of them show up just once. The ten top clones hold over 20% of the sample. Sequencing used CD8+ T cells sorted from blood (inferred from file names), obtained from a patient given nivolumab and ipilimumab in sequence. The receptors shown here come from a human donor with melanoma.

The rearrangement joins TRBV28 to TRBJ1-5; 7 bases match TRBD1. The CDR3 extends over 15 amino acids. The V segment lost 5 bases and the J segment 0 bases; nucleotides outside the gene matches: 4. Germline CDR1 is MDHEN and CDR2 is SYDVKM. The CDR3 nucleotides are TGTGCCAGCAGTCAGACAGGGCATAGCAATCAGCCCCAGCATTTT. Its translation is CASSQTGHSNQPQHF.

This CDR3 is CATRGGIEQYF. The CDR3 DNA reads as TGTGCCACACGGGGTGGGATAGAGCAGTACTTC. The chain combines TRBV19 with TRBJ2-7; tentative D call: TRBD2 (5 bases). The CDR3 runs 11 residues. The V end lost 10 bases, the J end lost 7 bases, and 14 bases lay between the germline ends. Germline CDR1 reads LNHDA; CDR2 reads SQIVND (reference sequence).

The genes are TRBV9 and TRBJ1-4, with 7 positions matching TRBD1. After removal of 0 bases from V and 8 bases from J, the junction contained 4 bases not matched to a gene. Germline V gene lookup returns CDR1 SGDLS and CDR2 YYNGEE. The CDR3 is 14 amino acids. The CDR3 loop is CASSVGQGREKLFF. In DNA form, the CDR3 reads TGTGCCAGCAGCGTAGGACAGGGTAGAGAAAAACTGTTTTTT.

This rearrangement joins TRBV5-8 to TRBJ1-1; tentatively, D is TRBD1 (6 bases). Germline CDR1 is SGHTS and CDR2 is YDEGEE. V lost 4 bases, J lost 1 base, and 11 bases lay in between. The CDR3 is 14 residues long. The CDR3 DNA reads as TGTGCCAGCAGCCTGGGACACTCGAACACTGAAGCTTTCTTT. Its protein product is CASSLGHSNTEAFF.

This rearrangement joins TRBV11-2 to TRBJ2-1; possibly TRBD2 for D (5 bases). The CDR3 has 13 residues. CDR1 and CDR2 (germline): SGHAT, FQNNGV. Deletions cut 2 bases from V and 9 bases from J, with 11 bases between. The CDR3 spells CASSLWRYGEQFF. The DNA of the CDR3 is TGTGCCAGCAGCTTATGGAGGTATGGTGAGCAGTTCTTC.

The gene calls are TRBV30 and TRBJ2-7; TRBD1 is a possible D gene (6 bases). This CDR3 spans 13 amino acids. From germline, CDR1 is GTSNPN and CDR2 SVGIG (reference sequence). V was clipped by 2 bases and J by 2 bases, with 10 bases between them. This chain's CDR3 is CAWSSGAAYEQYF. The CDR3 DNA sequence: TGTGCCTGGAGTTCAGGGGCCGCCTACGAGCAGTACTTC.

V and J are TRBV30 and TRBJ1-1, with D perhaps matching TRBD1 (6 bases). V shed 4 bases and J shed 0 bases, with 12 bases lying between them. CDR3 length: 14 residues. CDR1 and CDR2 from the germline V gene are GTSNPN and SVGIG (reference sequence). The CDR3 region is CAWNSQGMNTEAFF. The CDR3 DNA is TGTGCCTGGAATAGCCAGGGGATGAACACTGAAGCTTTCTTT.

The chain links TRBV15 to TRBJ1-6; TRBD1 matches at 8 bases. Losses at the gene ends were 6 bases for V and 4 bases for J; bases not matched to a gene: 2. The length of the CDR3 is 14 residues. Per the germline V gene, CDR1 is LNHNV and CDR2 is YYDKDF (reference sequence). CDR3 DNA sequence: TGTGCCACCAGGACAGGGGTGTATAATTCACCCCTCCACTTT. It codes for CATRTGVYNSPLHF.

The chain links TRBV9 to TRBJ1-2, with D perhaps matching TRBD1 (6 bases). Germline CDR1 is SGDLS and CDR2 is YYNGEE. Between the trimmed V and J ends, which lost 0 bases and 8 bases, there was a span of 11 bases. This CDR3 contains 13 residues. DNA for the CDR3: TGTGCCAGCAGCGTAGCATCGGGGGGCGGCTACACCTTC. Translated, it gives CASSVASGGGYTF.

The chain combines TRBV9 with TRBJ2-7; 8 bases fit TRBD1. The CDR3 has 14 residues. The germline gives CDR1 SGDLS, CDR2 YYNGEE. V lost 4 bases to trimming and J lost 4 bases; unmatched junction nucleotides: 7. The CDR3 coding sequence is TGTGCCAGCAGCTTTGCGACAGGGGATTACGAGCAGTACTTC. Protein sequence: CASSFATGDYEQYF.

The chain joins TRBV4-1 to TRBJ2-7, with 8 positions matching TRBD2. Germline V gives CDR1 MGHRA, CDR2 YSYEKL. This CDR3 has 15 residues. The V segment lost 3 bases and the J segment 2 bases; nucleotides outside the gene matches: 6. The CDR3 sequence: CASSQRGDYPYEQYF. The CDR3 DNA is TGCGCCAGCAGCCAGCGGGGGGACTACCCCTACGAGCAGTACTTC.

CDR3 sequence: CASSFRWGYTF. CDR3 sequence (DNA): TGTGCCAGCAGTTTCAGGTGGGGCTACACCTTC. The V and J genes are TRBV28 and TRBJ1-2; D is undetermined. Germline V gene data show CDR1 as MDHEN and CDR2 as SYDVKM. Trimming took off 3 bases at V and 8 bases at J, with 7 bases between the two ends. The CDR3 length is 11 residues.

This chain links TRBV20-1 with TRBJ2-7; D remains ambiguous. Germline CDR1 and CDR2: DFQATT and SNEGSKA (reference sequence). V was pared by 6 bases and J by 3 bases, with 9 bases between. There are 11 residues in the CDR3. The CDR3 DNA is TGCAGTGCCGCCCCGGGCTACGAGCAGTACTTC. This gives the protein CSAAPGYEQYF.

The V call is TRBV4-3, the J call TRBJ2-7; 12 bases agree with TRBD1. V lost 3 bases and J lost 6; bases outside the gene matches: 6. This CDR3 comprises 15 residues. Germline V lookup: CDR1 LGHNA, CDR2 YSLEER. CDR3 nucleotides: TGCGCCAGCAGCCACCCGGGACAGGGGGCGTCCGAGCAGTACTTC. Translated, it gives CASSHPGQGASEQYF.

V is TRBV4-2 and J is TRBJ1-2; D uncertain. The germline CDR1 and CDR2 sequences are LGHNA and YNFKEQ. V lost 0 bases, J lost 3 bases, and 11 bases lay in between. This CDR3 region has 15 residues. The CDR3 protein is CASSQELNRDYGYTF. As DNA, the CDR3 is TGTGCCAGCAGCCAAGAGCTAAACCGGGACTATGGCTACACCTTC.

This sequence joins TRBV28 and TRBJ2-5, with D maybe TRBD1 (6 bases). The end of the DNA is better explained by TRBJ2-7, so the J call may be wrong. The CDR3 loop spans 15 amino acids. Germline V gene data show CDR1 as MDHEN and CDR2 as SYDVKM. The CDR3: CASSFRGQRSYEQYF. In DNA, the CDR3 is TGTGCCAGCAGTTTCAGAGGACAGCGATCCTACGAGCAGTACTTC.

The chain links TRBV28 to TRBJ1-5, with D unresolved. In germline, CDR1 is MDHEN, CDR2 SYDVKM. V lost 3 bases and J lost 7, with 10 bases in between. This CDR3 spans 13 amino acids. The CDR3 loop reads CASSLAGEQPQHF. The DNA of the CDR3 is TGTGCCAGCAGTTTGGCCGGGGAGCAGCCCCAGCATTTT.

The rearrangement links TRBV9 to TRBJ2-7; 9 nucleotides line up with TRBD1. After removal of 3 bases from V and 7 bases from J, the junction contained 8 bases not matched to a gene. This CDR3 region has 14 residues. The germline gives CDR1 SGDLS, CDR2 YYNGEE. CDR3 sequence: CASSANDRGGEQYV. CDR3 DNA: TGTGCCAGCAGCGCTAACGACAGGGGGGGTGAGCAGTACGTC.

The V gene is TRBV19, the J gene TRBJ1-5, with D perhaps matching TRBD1 (5 bases). CDR1 LNHDA and CDR2 SQIVND come from the germline V gene (reference sequence). The CDR3 covers 15 residues. The V and J ends lost 3 bases and 0 bases respectively, with 9 bases between them. As DNA, the CDR3 is TGTGCCAGTAGTATTGCGGGACTTAGCAATCAGCCCCAGCATTTT. Residues: CASSIAGLSNQPQHF.

The J gene is TRBJ1-4, the V gene TRBV7-9; D uncertain. Trimming removed 5 bases from V and 8 bases from J, with 15 bases in between. The CDR3 extends over 14 amino acids. CDR1 and CDR2 (germline): SEHNR, FQNEAQ (reference sequence). CDR3 in DNA: TGTGCCAGCAGCCTTGGGCAAGCTCGGGAAAAACTGTTTTTT. Translating gives CASSLGQAREKLFF.

The rearrangement links TRBV15 to TRBJ1-6; D gene uncertain. The CDR3 consists of 14 residues. V lost 5 bases and J lost 2, with 7 bases in between. Looked up from germline, CDR1 is LNHNV and CDR2 is YYDKDF (reference sequence). The CDR3 reads CATSSEPYNSPLHF. The CDR3, as DNA: TGTGCCACCAGCTCCGAGCCCTATAATTCACCCCTCCACTTT.

The chain joins TRBV21-1 to TRBJ2-7; whether TRBD2, the table's D call, matches the DNA was not checked. TRBV21-1 is listed as a pseudogene. The CDR3 is 20 residues long. CDR3 region: CASSKLTRGAPGGRGYEQYF. CDR3 nucleotide sequence: TGTGCCAGCAGCAAGCTCACCCGGGGGGCGCCAGGCGGGAGAGGCTACGAGCAGTACTTC.

The rearrangement joins TRBV28 to TRBJ2-5, with D uncertain. The closer fit of TRBJ2-7 to the DNA end suggests the J call may be wrong. Germline V lookup: CDR1 MDHEN, CDR2 SYDVKM. The CDR3 runs to 14 residues. CDR3 residues: CASSLIDSSYEQYF. The CDR3, as DNA: TGTGCCAGCAGTTTAATTGACTCCTCCTACGAGCAGTACTTC.

The rearrangement links TRBV7-8 to TRBJ1-2; possibly TRBD1 for D (5 bases). V lost 4 bases to trimming and J lost 8 bases, with 8 bases between them. Germline loops: CDR1 SGHVS, CDR2 FQNEAQ. The CDR3 runs to 11 residues. The CDR3 spells CASSSGSGYTF. In DNA form, the CDR3 reads TGTGCCAGCAGCTCAGGGTCAGGCTACACCTTC.

The chain links TRBV13 to TRBJ2-7; a weak D match, TRBD2 (5 bases). Germline CDR1 is PRHDT and CDR2 is FYEKMQ (reference sequence). The CDR3 extends over 13 amino acids. With 6 bases removed from V and 4 bases from J, the gap between germline ends came to 13 bases. The CDR3 loop is CASSLHSAYEQYF. The CDR3 DNA reads as TGTGCCAGCAGTCTCCATAGCGCATACGAGCAGTACTTC.

The DNA of the CDR3 is TGTGCCAGCAGTGGTAATGCAGGGCAGAGCTCCTACGAGCAGTACTTC. Amino acid sequence: CASSGNAGQSSYEQYF. J is TRBJ2-7 and V is TRBV9, with D perhaps TRBD1 (5 bases). This CDR3 region has 16 residues. CDR1 is SGDLS, CDR2 YYNGEE, per germline. Trimming took 5 bases from V and 0 from J, leaving 18 bases between them.

The V call is TRBV15, the J call TRBJ1-5; weak D call: TRBD1 (5 bases). This CDR3 is 13 amino acids long. Germline loops: CDR1 LNHNV, CDR2 YYDKDF (reference sequence). Deletions cut 1 base from V and 9 bases from J, with 10 bases between. The CDR3: CATSRGDSVPQHF. The CDR3 DNA reads TGTGCCACCAGCAGAGGGGACTCCGTGCCCCAGCATTTT.

The V call is TRBV28, the J call TRBJ1-2, with D perhaps TRBD1 (5 bases). The CDR3 loop spans 14 amino acids. Germline V gene lookup returns CDR1 MDHEN and CDR2 SYDVKM. V gave up 5 bases and J gave up 8 bases, with 18 bases separating them. CDR3 protein: CASSQYRPGLGYTF. CDR3 nucleotide sequence: TGTGCCAGCAGTCAATACAGACCAGGGCTAGGCTACACCTTC.

The table lists this clone with a count of one. The chain employs TRBV6-5 and TRBJ1-1; a possible D gene is TRBD1 (5 bases). This CDR3 has 13 amino acids. V gave up 2 bases and J gave up 5 bases, with 9 bases separating them. Germline CDR1 and CDR2: MNHEY and SVGAGI. The CDR3 protein is CASSYVGGTEAFF. The CDR3 DNA reads as TGTGCCAGCAGTTACGTCGGGGGTACTGAAGCTTTCTTT.

DNA for the CDR3: TGCGCCAGCAGCTACAGGGACCCCGGCTATGGCTACACCTTC. Protein sequence: CASSYRDPGYGYTF. The chain uses TRBV5-1 and TRBJ1-2; TRBD1 might be the D (6 bases). CDR3 length: 14 amino acids. Trimming stripped 3 bases from V and 4 bases from J, with 13 bases between. The germline V gene encodes CDR1 SGHRS and CDR2 YFSETQ.

A word on this clone: An end of the junction does not agree with germline; a read error may underlie this. The rearrangement uses TRBV6-6 and TRBJ1-1; D gene uncertain. The germline V gene has CDR1 MNHNY and CDR2 SVGAGI (reference sequence). The CDR3 is 16 residues long. CDR3 sequence reads: CASSYSPGDSNAEAFF. As DNA, the CDR3 is TGTGCCAGCAGTTACTCGCCTGGTGACTCGAACGCTGAAGCTTTCTTT.

This chain links TRBV7-2 with TRBJ2-7; the match to TRBD2 covers 8 bases. Germline CDR1 SGHTA, CDR2 FQGNSA. The CDR3 sequence is 15 residues long. Losses at the gene ends were 5 bases for V and 3 bases for J; bases not matched to a gene: 9. The chain's CDR3 is CASSRGLAVRYEQYF. The CDR3 DNA sequence: TGTGCCAGCAGCCGAGGACTAGCTGTACGCTACGAGCAGTACTTC.